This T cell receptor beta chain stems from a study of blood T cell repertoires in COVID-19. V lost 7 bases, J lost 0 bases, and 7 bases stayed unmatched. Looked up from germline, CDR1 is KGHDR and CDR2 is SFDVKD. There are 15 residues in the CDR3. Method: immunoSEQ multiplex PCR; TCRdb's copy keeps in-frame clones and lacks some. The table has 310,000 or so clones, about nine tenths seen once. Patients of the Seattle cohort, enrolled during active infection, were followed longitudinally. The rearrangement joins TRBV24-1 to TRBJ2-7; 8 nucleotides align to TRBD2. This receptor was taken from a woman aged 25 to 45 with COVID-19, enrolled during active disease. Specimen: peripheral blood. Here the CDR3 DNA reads TGTGCCACCAGCGACCCCAGCGGGAGCTCCTACGAGCAGTACTTC. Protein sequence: CATSDPSGSSYEQYF.